There are a few counts of the clone carrying this TCR beta chain. The V segment lost 0 bases and the J segment 8 bases; nucleotides outside the gene matches: 2. The CDR3 is 13 residues long. Per the germline V gene, CDR1 is MNHEY and CDR2 is SVGEGT. This sample stems from a study of T cells in Graves' hyperthyroidism and ophthalmopathy. Patients with ophthalmopathy all had a Clinical Activity Score of at least 3, a NOSPECS grade of at least 4 and duration under 3 months. Amplified TCR beta CDR3 regions derived from RNA transcripts. Primed by the HTBI set, a first-round RT-PCR was run on the TCR CDR3. TCRdb fed the multiplex PCR reads into MiXCR, producing one record per CDR3 protein. Of roughly 560,000 distinct CDR3 sequences listed, about 15% are singletons.

Material: blood. The sequence was obtained from a middle-aged woman with Graves' ophthalmopathy. V and J are TRBV6-2 or TRBV6-3 and TRBJ1-1; 8 bases are a match to TRBD1. The CDR3 sequence: CASSYSGDREAFF. The CDR3 bases are TGTGCCAGCAGTTACTCGGGGGACAGGGAAGCTTTCTTT.